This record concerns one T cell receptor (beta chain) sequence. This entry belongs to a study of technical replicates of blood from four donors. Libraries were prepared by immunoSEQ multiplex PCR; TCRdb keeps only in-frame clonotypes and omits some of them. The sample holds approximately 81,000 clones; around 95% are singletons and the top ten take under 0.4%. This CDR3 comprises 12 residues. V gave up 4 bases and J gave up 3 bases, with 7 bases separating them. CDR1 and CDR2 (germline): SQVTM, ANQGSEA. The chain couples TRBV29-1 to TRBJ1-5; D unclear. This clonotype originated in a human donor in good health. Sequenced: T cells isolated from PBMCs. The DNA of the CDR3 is TGCAGCGTTGCTGGAGCCAATCAGCCCCAGCATTTT. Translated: CSVAGANQPQHF.